The rows below give T cell receptor beta chains drawn from one sample of a study of blood T cells in healthy people across ages. Each CDR3 protein gets one entry after TCRdb re-called the 5' RACE reads with MiXCR. The table has roughly 800,000 distinct CDR3 sequences, 25% seen once. These data also featured in a second study, about T cells of mothers and their children.

Sequences were obtained from blood. These receptors all come from a boy younger than 18 in good health. The CDR3 runs from the conserved cysteine through the conserved F or W. D genes are given only for firm matches. The size of a clone is reported for some rows only, either as once, few or many, or as a class for expanded clones.

NA	TRBD1	TRBJ1-2	TRBV4-3	CASSQVQGSYGYTF	TGCGCCAGCAGCCAAGTACAGGGGAGCTATGGCTACACCTTC
NA	NA	TRBJ2-5	TRBV28	CASSLFSDSWGETQYF	TGTGCCAGCAGTTTATTCTCAGACTCCTGGGGGGAGACCCAGTACTTC
few	NA	TRBJ1-5	TRBV4-3	CASSQDSRSSNQPQHF	TGCGCCAGCAGCCAAGATTCCAGGAGTAGCAATCAGCCCCAGCATTTT
NA	NA	TRBJ1-1	TRBV15	CATSTHGITEAFF	TGTGCCACCAGCACCCACGGGATCACTGAAGCTTTCTTT
NA	TRBD2	TRBJ2-7	TRBV4-3	CAGSQVPSGASYEQYF	TGCGCCGGCAGCCAAGTTCCTAGCGGGGCCTCCTACGAGCAGTACTTC
NA	NA	TRBJ1-1	TRBV10-3	CAISESGGHGTEAFF	TGTGCCATCAGTGAGTCCGGAGGGCACGGCACTGAAGCTTTCTTT
NA	NA	TRBJ1-2	TRBV2	CASSVLGYFYGYTF	TGTGCCAGCAGTGTTTTGGGGTATTTTTATGGCTACACCTTC
NA	NA	TRBJ2-7	TRBV10-1	CASRNLQYEQYF	TGCGCCAGCAGAAACCTACAGTACGAGCAGTACTTC
few	NA	TRBJ2-7	TRBV2	CASSVDREFYEQYF	TGTGCCAGCAGTGTGGACAGAGAATTCTACGAGCAGTACTTC
few	TRBD2	TRBJ2-5	TRBV20-1	CSARDLAGGPSETQYF	TGCAGTGCTAGAGATCTGGCGGGAGGGCCCTCGGAGACCCAGTACTTC
few	NA	TRBJ2-5	TRBV27	CASSLSYGETQYF	TGTGCCAGCAGTTTATCGTACGGGGAGACCCAGTACTTC
few	NA	TRBJ2-5	TRBV7-2	CASSRIKETQYF	TGTGCCAGCAGTAGGATCAAAGAGACCCAGTACTTC
few	NA	TRBJ2-5	TRBV20-1	CSARHRVMKTQYF	TGCAGTGCGAGACACAGGGTTATGAAGACCCAGTACTTC
few	TRBD1	TRBJ1-2	TRBV6-5	CASSYSTGTGGCGYTF	TGTGCCAGCAGTTACTCCACTGGGACAGGGGGCTGTGGCTACACCTTC
NA	TRBD2	TRBJ2-5	TRBV7-3	CASSHGLAGDETQYF	TGTGCCAGCAGCCATGGACTAGCGGGAGATGAGACCCAGTACTTC
few	NA	TRBJ2-7	TRBV6-5	CASSYSSRMGSPTNEQYF	TGTGCCAGCAGTTACTCCTCCCGGATGGGATCTCCTACGAACGAGCAGTACTTC
few	NA	TRBJ2-2	TRBV5-1	CASSLSGQRNTGELFF	TGCGCCAGCAGCCTGTCCGGACAGCGGAACACCGGGGAGCTGTTTTTT
few	NA	TRBJ2-3	TRBV7-8	CASSLEPSSYTQYF	TGTGCCAGCAGCTTAGAGCCTAGCTCATATACGCAGTATTTT
few	NA	TRBJ2-1	TRBV7-2	CASSLATSTYNEQFF	TGTGCCAGCAGCTTAGCGACTAGTACCTACAATGAGCAGTTCTTC
few	TRBD2	TRBJ2-1	TRBV20-1	CSARDPGTSRFDEQFF	TGCAGTGCTAGAGATCCCGGGACTAGCCGGTTCGATGAGCAGTTCTTC
few	NA	TRBJ2-4	TRBV19	CASSISVDAKNIQYF	TGTGCCAGTAGTATTTCGGTCGACGCCAAAAACATTCAGTACTTC
NA	TRBD1	TRBJ2-7	TRBV29-1	CSGRTGTGNPYEQYF	TGCAGCGGACGCACCGGGACAGGGAACCCCTACGAGCAGTACTTC
many	NA	TRBJ2-1	TRBV19	CASSRDTYNEQFF	TGTGCCAGCAGTCGGGACACTTACAATGAGCAGTTCTTC
few	NA	TRBJ1-6	TRBV4-3	CASSQEQGSPLHF	TGCGCCAGCAGCCAGGAACAGGGATCACCCCTCCACTTT
few	TRBD2	TRBJ2-1	TRBV28	CASSLCCGRWDNEQFF	TGTGCCAGCAGTTTATGTTGCGGGAGGTGGGACAATGAGCAGTTCTTC
few	NA	TRBJ1-4	TRBV6-2/TRBV6-3	CASKEGHEKLFF	TGTGCCAGCAAGGAGGGGCATGAAAAACTGTTTTTT
once	TRBD1	TRBJ1-1	TRBV12-3/TRBV12-4	CASRSSGTDMNTEAFF	TGTGCCAGCAGATCGTCCGGGACAGACATGAACACTGAAGCTTTCTTT
few	TRBD1	TRBJ1-4	TRBV4-3	CASSQDLTGGEKLFF	TGCGCCAGCAGCCAAGATTTGACAGGGGGAGAAAAACTGTTTTTT
many	NA	TRBJ2-1	TRBV27	CASSLGAGGYNEQFF	TGTGCCAGCAGTTTAGGTGCAGGGGGGTACAATGAGCAGTTCTTC
NA	NA	TRBJ1-1	TRBV20-1	CSPPQAQNTEAFF	TGCAGTCCCCCACAAGCCCAGAACACTGAAGCTTTCTTT
NA	NA	TRBJ2-6	TRBV27	CASSLDRNSGANVLTF	TGTGCCAGCAGTTTAGACAGGAACTCTGGGGCCAACGTCCTGACTTTC
few	NA	TRBJ2-7	TRBV12-3/TRBV12-4	CASSLGIGTSSFQYF	TGTGCCAGCAGTTTAGGCATAGGTACATCTTCCTTTCAGTACTTC
few	NA	TRBJ1-2	TRBV20-1	CSARGGWGLGYTF	TGCAGTGCCCGTGGGGGTTGGGGTTTAGGCTACACCTTC
few	NA	TRBJ2-7	TRBV6-1	CASSEDRSFYEQYF	TGTGCCAGCAGTGAAGATCGCAGTTTCTACGAGCAGTACTTC
few	NA	TRBJ1-5	TRBV12-3/TRBV12-4	CASGTGQPQHF	TGTGCCAGCGGCACAGGGCAGCCCCAGCATTTT
few	TRBD1	TRBJ2-3	TRBV5-4	CASSPRTGKGDTQYF	TGTGCCAGCAGCCCGAGGACAGGGAAAGGGGATACGCAGTATTTT
NA	NA	TRBJ2-1	TRBV7-6	CASSLDSGNSYNEQFF	TGTGCCAGCAGCTTAGACAGTGGAAACTCCTACAATGAGCAGTTCTTC
NA	NA	TRBJ2-5	TRBV11-2	CASSLAPLTAQETQYF	TGTGCCAGCAGCTTAGCCCCTTTGACAGCCCAAGAGACCCAGTACTTC
NA	TRBD1	TRBJ2-5	TRBV7-8	CASSSWTGNQETQYF	TGTGCCAGCAGCTCGTGGACAGGGAACCAAGAGACCCAGTACTTC
few	NA	TRBJ1-1	TRBV27	CASSSRDKQNEAFF	TGTGCCAGCAGTTCCCGGGACAAACAAAATGAAGCTTTCTTT
NA	TRBD2	TRBJ2-2	TRBV25-1	CASSAGPGGAGGRTGELFF	TGTGCCAGCAGTGCCGGGCCGGGGGGAGCGGGGGGTCGCACCGGGGAGCTGTTTTTT
few	NA	TRBJ2-3	TRBV7-2	CASSLFEPYSTDTQYF	TGTGCCAGCAGCTTATTCGAGCCGTATAGCACAGATACGCAGTATTTT
NA	TRBD1	TRBJ2-1	TRBV10-3	CAISEWTGIQETRYF	TGTGCCATCAGTGAGTGGACAGGTATCCAAGAGACCCGGTACTTC
NA	TRBD1	TRBJ2-2	TRBV4-1	CASSGGTGVANTGELFF	TGCGCCAGCAGCGGAGGGACAGGGGTGGCGAACACCGGGGAGCTGTTTTTT
NA	NA	TRBJ2-5	TRBV4-1	CASSQAHTGSRETQYF	TGCGCCAGCAGCCAAGCGCACACAGGGAGTCGAGAGACCCAGTACTTC
NA	NA	TRBJ1-1	TRBV6-2/TRBV6-3	CASSYRPGADTEAFF	TGTGCCAGCAGTTACCGTCCGGGGGCGGACACTGAAGCTTTCTTT
NA	NA	TRBJ2-2	TRBV12-3/TRBV12-4	CASLFTGELFF	TGTGCCAGCCTATTCACCGGGGAGCTGTTTTTT
few	NA	TRBJ1-2	TRBV4-3	CASSQDPRGGYTF	TGCGCCAGCAGCCAAGATCCGCGGGGCGGCTACACCTTC
NA	NA	TRBJ1-1	TRBV6-2/TRBV6-3	CASSYSWPPNTEAFF	TGTGCCAGCAGTTACTCTTGGCCGCCGAACACTGAAGCTTTCTTT
once	NA	TRBJ2-3	TRBV27	CASTSLQSTDTQYF	TGTGCCAGCACTTCCCTCCAATCCACAGATACGCAGTATTTT
NA	NA	TRBJ2-7	TRBV5-1	CASSLAGGIEQYF	TGCGCCAGCAGCTTGGCAGGAGGCATCGAGCAGTACTTC